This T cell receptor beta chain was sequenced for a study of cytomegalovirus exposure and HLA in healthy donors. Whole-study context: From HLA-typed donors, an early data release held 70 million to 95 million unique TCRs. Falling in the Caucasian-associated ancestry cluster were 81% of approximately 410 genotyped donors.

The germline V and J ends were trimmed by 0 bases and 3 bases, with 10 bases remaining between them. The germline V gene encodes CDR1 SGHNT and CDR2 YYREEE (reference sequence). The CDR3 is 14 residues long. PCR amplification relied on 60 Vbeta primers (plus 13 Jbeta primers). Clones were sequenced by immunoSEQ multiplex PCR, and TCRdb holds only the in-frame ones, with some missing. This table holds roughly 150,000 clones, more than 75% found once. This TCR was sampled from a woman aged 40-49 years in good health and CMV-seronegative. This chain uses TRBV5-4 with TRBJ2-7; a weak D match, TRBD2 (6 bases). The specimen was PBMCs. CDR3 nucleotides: TGTGCCAGCAGCTTGGTTGGCGGGGACTACGAGCAGTACTTC. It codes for CASSLVGGDYEQYF. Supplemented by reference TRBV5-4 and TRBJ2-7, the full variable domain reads ETGVTQSPTHLIKTRGQQVTLRCSSQSGHNTVSWYQQALGQGPQFIFQYYREEENGRGNFPPRFSGLQFPNYSSELNVNALELDDSALYLCASSLVGGDYEQYFGPGTRLTVT.